These 15 T cell receptor beta chains originate from one sample sequenced in a study of CD8 T cells in ankylosing spondylitis. Regarding the study as a whole: A motif in TCR beta, a set of under ten highly homologous variants, appeared characteristic of ankylosing spondylitis blood.

TCRdb re-called the 5' RACE reads through MiXCR, storing one row per CDR3 protein. Altogether 450,000 to 550,000 distinct CDR3 sequences are present, about 5.4% being singletons, with the ten largest covering approximately 4%. Their cognate antigens are unknown. Sequencing was done on a sample of blood, either unsorted or a sorted T cell fraction (not recorded which). The receptors were gathered from a male donor with ankylosing spondylitis.

V usage is TRBV11-2 and J usage is TRBJ2-1, with D hard to call. The CDR3 has 15 residues. V lost 0 bases and J lost 5, with 11 bases in between. Germline V gene sequence: CDR1 SGHAT, CDR2 FQNNGV. The CDR3, as DNA: TGTGCCAGCAGCTTAGATGTGGCCTCTCACAATGAGCAGTTCTTC. It yields the protein CASSLDVASHNEQFF.

There are many counts of this clonotype. This chain joins TRBV6-1 and TRBJ1-2; D unclear. CDR1 is MNHNS and CDR2 is SASEGT in the germline V gene. The V end was cut by 0 bases, the J end by 1 base, with 12 bases between. This CDR3 spans 16 amino acids. The CDR3 region is CASSEALPVINYGYTF. In DNA, the CDR3 is TGTGCCAGCAGTGAAGCGTTGCCAGTGATTAACTATGGCTACACCTTC.

This clonotype was counted at least ten times. The chain is built from TRBV20-1 and TRBJ2-1, with TRBD2 identical over 10 bases. The germline V gene has CDR1 DFQATT and CDR2 SNEGSKA (reference sequence). After removal of 5 bases from V and 4 bases from J, the junction contained 11 bases not matched to a gene. CDR3 length: 16 residues. The CDR3 nucleotides read TGCAGTGCTCCCCAAAGAGCGGGGGGGCTTTACAATGAGCAGTTCTTC. This sequence encodes CSAPQRAGGLYNEQFF.

V is TRBV12-3 or TRBV12-4 and J is TRBJ2-1; tentative D call: TRBD2 (5 bases). The CDR3 runs 15 residues. V was pared by 1 base and J by 5 bases, with 12 bases between. The CDR3 sequence: CASSLGQPEDNEQFF. CDR3 DNA: TGTGCCAGCAGTTTAGGCCAGCCGGAGGACAATGAGCAGTTCTTC.

This clonotype appeared a single time. CDR3 amino acids: CASGQELTDTQYF. Written as DNA, the CDR3 is TGTGCCAGCGGACAGGAGCTCACAGATACGCAGTATTTT. The gene calls are TRBV3-1 and TRBJ2-3; 7 nucleotides match TRBD1. After removal of 8 bases from V and 2 bases from J, the junction contained 4 bases not matched to a gene. CDR3 size: 13 residues. Germline V CDR1 and CDR2: LGHDT, YNNKEL (reference sequence).

The gene calls are TRBV20-1 and TRBJ2-6, with D uncertain. This CDR3 spans 12 amino acids. Germline V CDR1 and CDR2: DFQATT, SNEGSKA (reference sequence). Between the trimmed V and J ends, which lost 5 bases and 3 bases, there was a span of 5 bases. The CDR3 nucleotides read TGCAGTGCTCTGGATGGGGCCAACGTCCTGACTTTC. This sequence encodes CSALDGANVLTF.

In its sample, this clonotype was seen a few times. The J gene is TRBJ2-3, the V gene TRBV2, with D tentatively TRBD1 (6 bases). V lost 2 bases to trimming and J lost 2 bases, with 8 bases between them. Looked up from germline, CDR1 is SNHLY and CDR2 is FYNNEI. The length of the CDR3 is 14 residues. Written as DNA, the CDR3 is TGTGCCAGCAGTGAAAACAGGGACACAGATACGCAGTATTTT. It specifies CASSENRDTDTQYF.

Ten or more counts support this clonotype. This sequence joins TRBV5-1 and TRBJ2-7; no reliable D call. The germline V gene has CDR1 SGHRS and CDR2 YFSETQ. Trimming left V 3 bases short and J 1 base short, with 8 bases between. This CDR3 comprises 13 residues. The CDR3 sequence is CASSSPGSYEQYF. The CDR3 bases are TGCGCCAGCAGCTCCCCCGGGTCCTACGAGCAGTACTTC.

Many counts were recorded for this clonotype. CDR3 bases: TGTGCCAGCAGCTTACTCGGGAGTGGCAACACCGGGGAGCTGTTTTTT. Residues: CASSLLGSGNTGELFF. The chain carries TRBV7-2 and TRBJ2-2; D possibly corresponds to TRBD2 (6 bases). The CDR3 covers 16 residues. Germline assignment: CDR1 SGHTA and CDR2 FQGNSA. V dropped 2 bases and J dropped 2 bases, with 12 bases sitting between them.

At least ten counts were recorded for this clonotype. This chain links TRBV12-3 or TRBV12-4 with TRBJ2-3; D is possibly TRBD2 (5 bases). This CDR3 has 14 amino acids. Trimming took 1 base from V and 5 from J, leaving 10 bases between them. This CDR3 is CASSLVGVGDTQYF. The CDR3 bases are TGTGCCAGCAGTTTAGTGGGAGTCGGAGATACGCAGTATTTT.

There are many counts of this clonotype. The CDR3 sequence: CASSPLDPRGQPQHF. For the CDR3, the DNA is TGTGCCAGCAGCCCCCTGGACCCTCGTGGGCAGCCCCAGCATTTT. The chain joins TRBV7-9 to TRBJ1-5; D is ambiguous. Trimming removed 5 bases at V and 7 bases at J, with 18 bases between. CDR1 and CDR2 from the germline V gene are SEHNR and FQNEAQ (reference sequence). This CDR3 contains 15 residues.

The gene calls are TRBV7-9 and TRBJ2-1; 8 bases map to TRBD2. The V gene end was trimmed by 4 bases and the J gene end by 4 bases; junction bases not matched to a gene: 9. Germline-derived CDR1 and CDR2 are SEHNR and FQNEAQ (reference sequence). The CDR3 contains 16 residues. The CDR3 sequence: CASSSVTGGLYNEQFF. The DNA for the CDR3 is TGTGCCAGCAGCTCCGTGACGGGGGGGCTGTACAATGAGCAGTTCTTC.

J is TRBJ1-4 and V is TRBV15; a weak D match, TRBD1 (5 bases). Germline V lookup: CDR1 LNHNV, CDR2 YYDKDF (reference sequence). The CDR3 is 13 amino acids. With 8 bases removed from V and 6 bases from J, the gap between germline ends came to 13 bases. The CDR3 bases are TGTGCCACCGCCGGGGCGGGGTATGAAAAACTGTTTTTT. Amino acid sequence: CATAGAGYEKLFF. The entire variable domain, with the rest obtained from reference TRBV15 and TRBJ1-4, is as follows: DAMVIQNPRYQVTQFGKPVTLSCSQTLNHNVMYWYQQKSSQAPKLLFHYYDKDFNNEADTPDNFQSRRPNTSFCFLDIRSPGLGDTAMYLCATAGAGYEKLFFGSGTQLSVL.

The sample holds a few counts of this clonotype. This rearrangement joins TRBV7-9 to TRBJ1-2; D uncertain. In germline, CDR1 is SEHNR, CDR2 FQNEAQ (reference sequence). The CDR3 extends over 14 amino acids. V was cut by 2 bases and J by 4 bases, with 11 bases left in between. CDR3 sequence (DNA): TGTGCCAGCAGCTTAATTACTGGGATCTATGGCTACACCTTC. Amino acid sequence: CASSLITGIYGYTF. The full variable domain, in which reference TRBV7-9 and TRBJ1-2 provide the parts outside the CDR3, is DTGVSQNPRHKITKRGQNVTFRCDPISEHNRLYWYRQTLGQGPEFLTYFQNEAQLEKSRLLSDRFSAERPKGSFSTLEIQRTEQGDSAMYLCASSLITGIYGYTFGSGTRLTVV.

The table lists this clonotype with many counts. V and J are TRBV6-1 and TRBJ2-3, with D possibly TRBD1 on 5 matching bases. Germline values: CDR1 MNHNS, CDR2 SASEGT. The CDR3 extends over 15 amino acids. Deletions cut 8 bases from V and 3 bases from J, with 18 bases between. CDR3 coding DNA: TGTGCCAGCGGCAACAGGTTGCCGAAGACAGATACGCAGTATTTT. Translating it yields CASGNRLPKTDTQYF.